The 4 T cell receptor beta chains below come from one sample, sequenced in a study of cytotoxic CD8 clonotypes in ibrutinib-treated CLL. Libraries were prepared by immunoSEQ multiplex PCR; TCRdb keeps only in-frame clonotypes and omits some of them. The profile shows 300,000 or so clones, roughly 71% of them singletons. The material was PBMCs, obtained after 36 months of ibrutinib treatment. These receptors all come from a human donor with chronic lymphocytic leukemia.

Notes on this clone: The sample holds other DNA sequences that translate to the same CDR3. This chain uses TRBV5-1 with TRBJ2-5; 13 positions agree with TRBD2. The CDR3 totals 16 residues. V shed 0 bases and J 2 bases; nucleotides not matched to a gene: 1. Germline lookup yields CDR1 SGHRS and CDR2 YFSETQ. In DNA form, the CDR3 reads TGCGCCAGCAGCTTGGGACTAGCGGGAGGACAAGAGACCCAGTACTTC. Protein sequence: CASSLGLAGGQETQYF.

This rearrangement joins TRBV15 to TRBJ2-2; D uncertain. The CDR3 consists of 15 residues. With 8 bases removed from V and 2 bases from J, the gap between germline ends came to 15 bases. The germline gives CDR1 LNHNV, CDR2 YYDKDF (reference sequence). CDR3 sequence reads: CATQLWARNTGELFF. The CDR3 bases are TGTGCCACCCAACTCTGGGCCCGAAACACCGGGGAGCTGTTTTTT.

The chain carries TRBV21-1 and TRBJ1-2; TRBD1, the table's D call, lacks a check against the DNA. TRBV21-1 is a documented pseudogene. The CDR3 sequence is 13 residues long. The CDR3 nucleotides are TGTGCCAGCAGTACAGGAAGGGATTATGGCTACACCTTC. Its translation is CASSTGRDYGYTF.

This clone was recorded a few times. This sequence joins TRBV2 and TRBJ1-1, with a weak D call TRBD1 (5 bases). Germline loops: CDR1 SNHLY, CDR2 FYNNEI. The CDR3 is made up of 12 amino acids. The V end was cut by 2 bases, the J end by 8 bases, with 9 bases between. The CDR3 nucleotides are TGTGCCAGCAGTGAAATCCAGGGAGAAGCTTTCTTT. Translated: CASSEIQGEAFF.